The clone carrying this T cell receptor beta chain was counted only a few times. The source of the sample is a study of blood T cell repertoires in COVID-19. Study details: COVID-19 samples from acute and convalescent phases originated in the United States, Italy and Spain. The cDNA or gDNA used as material had been derived from T cells, B-cell-depleted T cells, or PBMCs.

With 4 bases clipped from V and 7 bases from J, the junction kept 8 bases outside the gene matches. Germline values: CDR1 MNHEY, CDR2 SMNVEV (reference sequence). The CDR3 is 15 amino acids. Followed longitudinally, the Seattle patients had been enrolled during active infection. In the authors' workflow: Researchers report that nucleated cell counts were estimated from reference gene primer amplification. Sequenced by immunoSEQ multiplex PCR; TCRdb stores in-frame clones only, minus some. That table gives V, J and clone size, and the DNA gave D and trimming. The sample contains 400,000 or so clones, around nine tenths of which appear only once.

The sequenced sample was peripheral blood. The chain is built from TRBV27 and TRBJ1-2; TRBD1 agrees at 11 bases. The clonotype originates from a man aged 18 to 29 with COVID-19, enrolled during active disease. As DNA, the CDR3 is TGTGCCAGCAGTTCCGTCGGGACAGGGGGGGGTGGCTACACCTTC. Its protein product is CASSSVGTGGGGYTF.